This record looks at one T cell receptor (beta chain) sequence and its context. Antigen unknown. These data belong to a study of CD8 T cells in Susac syndrome. General observations from the study: As acknowledged by the study, its TCR sequencing and HLA analysis included a relatively small number of individuals.

After extraction with the RNeasy kit, 0.5 to 1 ug of the RNA was reverse transcribed using random hexamers. Amplification of TCR beta CDR3 spanned 54 Vbeta and 13 Jbeta via immunoSEQ multiplex PCR. Using its own MiXCR run on the immunoSEQ multiplex PCR reads, TCRdb lists one record per CDR3 protein. The data show over 300,000 distinct CDR3 sequences, around 90% seen once. Peripheral blood CD8+ and CD4+ T cells were profiled by TCR beta sequencing. TEMRA cells were FACS-enriched, with CD8+ and CD4+ T cells isolated negatively. The sequence derives from a human donor with multiple sclerosis. Sample: CD4+ T cells from PBMCs.

This CDR3 is CASSRNPGQGETQYF. In DNA, the CDR3 is TGTGCCAGCTCACGAAACCCCGGACAGGGAGAGACCCAGTACTTC. V gene TRBV18 combines with J gene TRBJ2-5; TRBD1 matches 8 bases. Losses at the gene ends were 4 bases for V and 4 bases for J; bases not matched to a gene: 8. The CDR3 runs 15 residues. CDR1 and CDR2 (germline): KGHSH, LQKENI.